The clone carrying this TCR beta chain was recorded only once. Its matching antigen is unknown. Donors sampled were nominally healthy, though unrecorded immune exposures were likely. This sample stems from a study of cytomegalovirus exposure and HLA in healthy donors. Overall study results and limits: It was 150 to 200 TCR beta chains that were listed as cytomegalovirus-associated. Using the classifier, cytomegalovirus status was reportedly diagnosed with high specificity and sensitivity. In a later analysis, an Asian-associated ancestry cluster reportedly showed fewer N-insertions than the approximately 670-donor mean.

The PCR was carried out with 60 Vbeta primers and 13 Jbeta primers. Sequencing was performed with immunoSEQ multiplex PCR; in TCRdb, only in-frame clones are kept and a portion is missing. The repertoire has 130,000 to 150,000 clones, 70% to 80% of them found once; the top ten carry 3.9%. V dropped 7 bases and J dropped 1 base, with 11 bases sitting between them. The CDR3 consists of 13 residues. Per germline, CDR1 MNHNS and CDR2 SASEGT. Material for sequencing was PBMCs. The TCR comes from a man aged 18 to 30 in good health and CMV-seronegative. V gene TRBV6-1 combines with J gene TRBJ2-7, with D possibly matching TRBD1 (6 bases). The CDR3 loop is CASIRGQSYEQYF. The CDR3 coding sequence is TGTGCCAGCATACGCGGACAGTCCTACGAGCAGTACTTC.